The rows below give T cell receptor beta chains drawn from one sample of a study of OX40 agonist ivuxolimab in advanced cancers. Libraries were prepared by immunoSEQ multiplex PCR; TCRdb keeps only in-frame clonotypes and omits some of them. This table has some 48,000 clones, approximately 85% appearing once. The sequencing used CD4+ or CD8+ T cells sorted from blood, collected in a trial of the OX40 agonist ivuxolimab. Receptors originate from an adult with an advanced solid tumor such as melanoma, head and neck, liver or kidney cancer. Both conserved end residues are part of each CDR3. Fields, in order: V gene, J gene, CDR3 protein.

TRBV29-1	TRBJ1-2	CSVEAGGYGYTF
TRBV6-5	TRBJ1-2	CASSYGGALGYTF
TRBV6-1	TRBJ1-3	CASSEQGTNSGNTIYF
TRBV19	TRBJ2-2	CASGETGTGMTGELFF
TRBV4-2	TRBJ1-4	CASSQDPGRAREKLFF
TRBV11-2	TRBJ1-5	CASSYLRGNQPQHF
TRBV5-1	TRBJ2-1	CASSPQPSGSSYNEQFF
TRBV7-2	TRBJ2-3	CASSAGGAGVYTDTQYF
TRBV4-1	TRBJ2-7	CASSQETGGSPYEQYF
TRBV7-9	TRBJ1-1	CASRNSQGSTEAFF
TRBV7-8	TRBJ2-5	CASSLRSAVQETQYF
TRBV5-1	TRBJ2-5	CASSLTRGQETQYF
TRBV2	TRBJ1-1	CASSGGGRNTEAFF
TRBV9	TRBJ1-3	CASSAPGGAGGNTIYF
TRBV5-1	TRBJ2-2	CASSSVKGTGELFF
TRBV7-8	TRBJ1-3	CASSRQGGTGNTIYF
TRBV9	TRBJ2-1	CASSVSSGGTEEQFF
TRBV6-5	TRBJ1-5	CASSYRSTNQPQHF
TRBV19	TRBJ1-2	CASRIGENYGYTF
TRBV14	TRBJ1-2	CASSQMGGSGYTF
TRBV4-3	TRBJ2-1	CASSQELGGQFFHEQFF
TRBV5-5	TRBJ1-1	CASSLAGTANTEAFF
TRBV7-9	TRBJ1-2	CASSPTVREPNYGYTF
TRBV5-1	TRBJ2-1	CASSSAGGAGERYEQFF
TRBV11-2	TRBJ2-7	CASSFSDRASYEQYF
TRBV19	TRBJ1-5	CASTRTPKGYSNQPQHF
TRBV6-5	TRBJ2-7	CASSYSRGYEQYF
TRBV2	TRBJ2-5	CASALWDRVMETQYF
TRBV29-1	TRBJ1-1	CTVEGITEAFF
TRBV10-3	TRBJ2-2	CAISEYTGQGGELFF
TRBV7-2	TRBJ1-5	CASSLEGGSPQHF
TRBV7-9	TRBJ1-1	CASSLAGTGTEAFF
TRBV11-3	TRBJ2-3	CASSLGGLSTDTQYF
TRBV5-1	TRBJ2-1	CASSRPPAVTGEFDNEQFF
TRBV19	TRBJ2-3	CASSRRGLAETDTQYF
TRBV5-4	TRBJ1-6	CASSPPQGGTYNSPLHF
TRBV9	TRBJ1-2	CASSVQGFGYTF
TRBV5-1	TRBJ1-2	CASSLLQPGTGLYGYTF
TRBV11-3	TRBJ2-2	CASSLPRGELFF
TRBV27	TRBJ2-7	CASSFGAELSYEQYF
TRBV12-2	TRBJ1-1	CASRPVPRLMNTEAFF
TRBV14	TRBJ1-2	CASSPDRSRGLYGYTF
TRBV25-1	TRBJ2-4	CASSESGAKNIQYF
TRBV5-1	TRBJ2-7	CASSLDRGVEQYF
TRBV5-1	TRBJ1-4	CASSARGGNEKLFF
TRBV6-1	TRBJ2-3	CASKGQFPTDTQYF
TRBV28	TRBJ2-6	CASSSPPGANVLTF
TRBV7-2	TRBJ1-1	CASSSLDRGRTEAFF
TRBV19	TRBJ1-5	CASSLSRGQNNQPQHF
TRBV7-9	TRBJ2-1	CASSSSDRDEQFF
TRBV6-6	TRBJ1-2	CASSYSQGPYGYTF
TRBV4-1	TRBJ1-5	CASSQAGTNQPQHF